The next 30 T cell receptor beta chains were all read from a single sample in a study of blood T cells in healthy people across ages (dated by TCRdb to between 2014 and 2017). Library construction relied on 5' RACE. The sequencer listed for this sample is Illumina HiSeq 2500. A second 7 to 11 cycle PCR used a sample-barcoded 5' primer and a J-beta primer mix. TCRdb trimmed public reads at Q25 via fastp, called clones via MiXCR and kept in-frame beta chains. Each CDR3 protein gets just one entry, which takes the most common genes and DNA from the rows behind it. The sample table holds 850,000 to 1,100,000 distinct CDR3 sequences, of which 35% to 40% were seen once. Less than 15% of the sample rests with the top ten. What was sequenced was blood. Receptors originate from a man between 18 and 29 years old in good health.

The chain recombines TRBV12-3 or TRBV12-4 with TRBJ1-6; D remains unclear. The V gene lost 3 bases and the J gene lost 2 bases, with 8 bases spanning the gap. The CDR3 sequence is 15 residues long. DNA for the CDR3: TGTGCCAGCAGTTTGGGCGGAACCTATAATTCACCCCTCCACTTT. Its protein product is CASSLGGTYNSPLHF.

This clonotype was found a few times. The rearrangement links TRBV29-1 to TRBJ2-3; 7 bases fit TRBD1. This CDR3 has 13 residues. Germline CDR1 reads SQVTM; CDR2 reads ANQGSEA. The V and J ends lost 7 bases and 2 bases, in that order; junction bases with no gene match: 6. CDR3 in amino acids: CSAKGQHTDTQYF. CDR3 DNA sequence: TGCAGCGCCAAGGGACAGCACACAGATACGCAGTATTTT.

The gene calls are TRBV18 and TRBJ2-7, with 8 bases lining up with TRBD2. The J call may be faulty, since TRBJ2-5 better matches the DNA end. From germline, CDR1 is KGHSH and CDR2 LQKENI. The CDR3 covers 16 residues. This CDR3 reads CASSPIRGGLEETQYF. The CDR3 DNA reads TGTGCCAGCTCACCAATCCGGGGGGGCCTTGAAGAGACCCAGTACTTC.

The rearrangement uses TRBV20-1 and TRBJ2-1, with D hard to call. This CDR3 has 15 amino acids. Looked up from germline, CDR1 is DFQATT and CDR2 is SNEGSKA (reference sequence). The V and J ends lost 0 bases and 9 bases respectively, with 18 bases between them. The CDR3 DNA follows: TGCAGTGCTAGAGATTTCTGGCGAGAAGGATTTGAGCAGTTCTTC. Residues: CSARDFWREGFEQFF.

This clonotype was counted a few times. The V and J genes are TRBV7-2 and TRBJ2-3, with D uncertain. Germline V gene lookup returns CDR1 SGHTA and CDR2 FQGNSA. This CDR3 has 12 residues. V was pared by 1 base and J by 7 bases, with 6 bases between. The CDR3 sequence is CASSLGSNTQYF. In DNA form, the CDR3 reads TGTGCCAGCAGCTTAGGGAGTAATACGCAGTATTTT.

The chain has TRBV6-5 and TRBJ2-3; 8 bases are a match to TRBD2. CDR1 is MNHEY and CDR2 is SVGAGI in the germline V gene. The CDR3 spans 18 residues. V shed 0 bases and J 4 bases; nucleotides not matched to a gene: 12. The CDR3 loop reads CASSYSLFGGGPADTQYF. DNA for the CDR3: TGTGCCAGCAGTTACTCATTGTTCGGCGGGGGGCCTGCAGATACGCAGTATTTT.

This rearrangement joins TRBV20-1 to TRBJ1-1; D call uncertain. The V gene lost 6 bases and the J gene lost 3 bases, with 20 bases spanning the gap. Germline CDR1 and CDR2: DFQATT and SNEGSKA (reference sequence). This CDR3 is built from 15 residues. CDR3 sequence reads: CSAAKSTGWDTEAFF. CDR3 sequence (DNA): TGCAGTGCCGCGAAGAGTACCGGTTGGGACACTGAAGCTTTCTTT.

The V and J genes are TRBV20-1 and TRBJ2-3; 10 nucleotides match TRBD2. Trimming took 6 bases from V and 3 from J; bases not matched to a gene: 12. This CDR3 has 16 residues. Germline lookup yields CDR1 DFQATT and CDR2 SNEGSKA (reference sequence). CDR3 in DNA: TGCAGTGCCTCTCCCGGACTAGCGGTCGATACAGATACGCAGTATTTT. Residues: CSASPGLAVDTDTQYF.

The sample holds many counts of this clonotype. This chain uses TRBV4-3 with TRBJ1-1; no clear D. The CDR3 has 13 residues. CDR1 and CDR2 (germline): LGHNA, YSLEER. V was trimmed by 0 bases and J by 5 bases, leaving 7 bases between them. CDR3 sequence (DNA): TGCGCCAGCAGCCAAGATGGGGTTACTGAAGCTTTCTTT. It specifies CASSQDGVTEAFF.

The V call is TRBV2, the J call TRBJ1-4, with D unresolved. The CDR3 runs to 11 residues. V lost 8 bases and J lost 5, with 6 bases in between. The germline gives CDR1 SNHLY, CDR2 FYNNEI. The CDR3 bases are TGTGCCAGCGAATACAATGAAAAACTGTTTTTT. It yields the protein CASEYNEKLFF.

The chain links TRBV25-1 to TRBJ1-2; no clear D. Germline V gene sequence: CDR1 MGHDK, CDR2 SYGVNS. CDR3 length: 14 residues. Deletions cut 1 base from V and 4 bases from J, with 10 bases between. In nucleotides, the CDR3 is TGTGCCAGCAGTGAATGGCGTAACCTCTATGGCTACACCTTC. This translates into CASSEWRNLYGYTF.

This clonotype was seen a few times. The J gene is TRBJ1-4, the V gene TRBV20-1, with a tentative D call TRBD1 (6 bases). The CDR3 has 13 residues. V was shortened by 2 bases and J by 8 bases, with 12 bases between the two germline ends. Looked up from germline, CDR1 is DFQATT and CDR2 is SNEGSKA (reference sequence). The CDR3 DNA reads as TGCAGTGCTAGACATACTCAGGGGGAAAAACTGTTTTTT. Protein: CSARHTQGEKLFF.

This clonotype has ten or more counts. The chain employs TRBV4-3 and TRBJ2-7; D remains ambiguous. The CDR3 loop spans 14 amino acids. V was shortened by 1 base and J by 5 bases, with 12 bases between the two germline ends. The germline V gene encodes CDR1 LGHNA and CDR2 YSLEER. CDR3 sequence: CASSQVIGHDEQYF. CDR3 nucleotide sequence: TGCGCCAGCAGCCAAGTTATAGGGCACGACGAGCAGTACTTC.

The sample holds a few counts of this clonotype. This chain uses TRBV25-1 with TRBJ1-2; the D gene is possibly TRBD1 (6 bases). CDR1 and CDR2 from the germline V gene are MGHDK and SYGVNS. This CDR3 contains 15 residues. V lost 4 bases, J lost 2 bases, and 14 bases lay in between. CDR3 sequence reads: CASSGDPTGNYGYTF. The CDR3 nucleotides are TGTGCCAGCAGTGGTGATCCTACAGGGAACTATGGCTACACCTTC.

The rearrangement links TRBV13 to TRBJ2-1; 7 nucleotides align to TRBD2. The CDR3 consists of 18 residues. Germline V gene data show CDR1 as PRHDT and CDR2 as FYEKMQ (reference sequence). The V gene end was trimmed by 3 bases and the J gene end by 9 bases; junction bases not matched to a gene: 20. This chain's CDR3 is CASSFKRGLPVPYGEQFF. The CDR3 nucleotides read TGTGCCAGCAGCTTCAAGCGGGGCCTCCCAGTTCCCTACGGTGAGCAGTTCTTC.

This clonotype was counted only a few times. CDR3 nucleotide sequence: TGTGCCAGCAGCTTAGTTATTAGCGGATATACAGATACGCAGTATTTT. It encodes CASSLVISGYTDTQYF. V usage is TRBV7-9 and J usage is TRBJ2-3, with D possibly matching TRBD2 (6 bases). Germline lookup yields CDR1 SEHNR and CDR2 FQNEAQ (reference sequence). The length of the CDR3 is 16 residues. V lost 1 base to trimming and J lost 3 bases, with 14 bases between them.

Note on this clonotype: The junction does not match germline at one end; this may be a read error. The rearrangement uses TRBV7-7 and TRBJ2-3; 7 bases fit TRBD1. The CDR3 runs to 15 residues. CDR1 SSHAT and CDR2 FNYEAQ come from the germline V gene (reference sequence). CDR3 region: CASSRGQGETDTQYF. CDR3 bases: TGTGCTAGCAGCCGAGGGCAGGGGGAGACAGATACGCAGTATTTT. The entire variable domain, with the rest obtained from reference TRBV7-7 and TRBJ2-3, is as follows: GAGVSQSPRYKVTKRGQDVTLRCDPISSHATLYWYQQALGQGPEFLTYFNYEAQPDKSGLPSDRFSAERPEGSISTLTIQRTEQRDSAMYRCASSRGQGETDTQYFGPGTRLTVL.

About this clonotype itself: An end of the junction differs from the germline gene, which may be a read error. The chain employs TRBV5-1 and TRBJ2-2, with D possibly matching TRBD1 (6 bases). CDR1 is SGHRS and CDR2 is YFSETQ in the germline V gene. The CDR3 consists of 16 residues. CDR3 nucleotide sequence: TGCGCCGGCAGCTTGGCCACAGGGATGAACACCGGGGAGCTGTTTTTT. It encodes CAGSLATGMNTGELFF.

This clonotype was counted between two and nine times. The J gene is TRBJ1-4, the V gene TRBV12-3 or TRBV12-4, with D maybe TRBD1 (5 bases). The CDR3 extends over 16 amino acids. Trimming removed 7 bases from V and 1 base from J, with 16 bases in between. In DNA form, the CDR3 reads TGTGCCAGCACCTTAGCGGACATCCAAACTAATGAAAAACTGTTTTTT. Its protein product is CASTLADIQTNEKLFF.

This clonotype was detected only a few times. The V gene is TRBV20-1, the J gene TRBJ1-1; 12 bases match TRBD1. The CDR3 contains 15 residues. Trimming took 5 bases from V and 1 from J; bases not matched to a gene: 5. In germline, CDR1 is DFQATT, CDR2 SNEGSKA (reference sequence). The chain's CDR3 is CSAPGTGGWNTEAFF. In DNA, the CDR3 is TGCAGTGCTCCCGGGACAGGGGGCTGGAACACTGAAGCTTTCTTT.

This clonotype was seen a few times. The CDR3 nucleotides are TGTGCCAGCAGCTCACGGACAGGACCTAGCACAGATACGCAGTATTTT. As protein: CASSSRTGPSTDTQYF. The gene calls are TRBV7-2 and TRBJ2-3; TRBD1 matches at 7 bases. Germline lookup yields CDR1 SGHTA and CDR2 FQGNSA. V shed 4 bases and J 0 bases; nucleotides not matched to a gene: 7. The CDR3 covers 16 residues.

The chain joins TRBV14 to TRBJ2-1; perhaps TRBD2 as D (6 bases). The CDR3 contains 13 residues. Germline V lookup: CDR1 SGHDN, CDR2 FVKESK. V lost 7 bases and J 6 bases, leaving 13 bases between the germline ends. The CDR3 coding sequence is TGTGCCAGCAACCCCCTCGGGGGCAATGAGCAGTTCTTC. Its translation is CASNPLGGNEQFF.

This clonotype occurred many times. This sequence joins TRBV6-5 and TRBJ2-5, with no clear D. Between the trimmed V and J ends, which lost 2 bases and 11 bases, there was a span of 12 bases. Germline CDR1 is MNHEY and CDR2 is SVGAGI. This CDR3 comprises 12 residues. DNA of the CDR3: TGTGCCAGCAGTTACAGAATGGATGAGCAGTACTTC. This sequence encodes CASSYRMDEQYF.

This clonotype was observed a handful of times. The CDR3 loop is CASSSPRYWRFYNEQFF. Written as DNA, the CDR3 is TGTGCCAGCAGCTCACCGCGATACTGGCGGTTCTACAATGAGCAGTTCTTC. J is TRBJ2-1 and V is TRBV12-3 or TRBV12-4; no firm D call. V was clipped by 6 bases and J by 3 bases, with 21 bases between them. The CDR3 is 17 amino acids.

This clonotype was seen a handful of times. The chain has TRBV7-2 and TRBJ2-7, with D perhaps TRBD1 or TRBD2 (5 bases each). The CDR3 has 15 amino acids. The V end was cut by 2 bases, the J end by 5 bases, with 16 bases between. Per germline, CDR1 SGHTA and CDR2 FQGNSA. In nucleotides, the CDR3 is TGTGCCAGCAGCTTATCGGTCCCAGGGAGTAACGAGCAGTACTTC. Its protein product is CASSLSVPGSNEQYF.

V usage is TRBV29-1 and J usage is TRBJ1-6; 9 nucleotides line up with TRBD1. The CDR3 covers 13 residues. The germline V gene has CDR1 SQVTM and CDR2 ANQGSEA. V trimming: 4 bases; J trimming: 8 bases; junction bases outside the gene matches: 3. This CDR3 is CSVGQGDDSPLHF. CDR3 coding DNA: TGCAGCGTTGGACAGGGGGATGATTCACCCCTCCACTTT. The variable domain in full, completed from reference TRBV29-1 and TRBJ1-6, reads SAVISQKPSRDICQRGTSLTIQCQVDSQVTMMFWYRQQPGQSLTLIATANQGSEATYESGFVIDKFPISRPNLTFSTLTVSNMSPEDSSIYLCSVGQGDDSPLHFGNGTRLTVT.

This chain connects TRBV7-8 to TRBJ2-3, with TRBD1 matching 8 bases. Germline V gene sequence: CDR1 SGHVS, CDR2 FQNEAQ. This CDR3 has 16 amino acids. The trim removed 0 bases at V and 4 bases at J, leaving 6 bases unmatched. The CDR3 DNA sequence: TGTGCCAGCAGCTTAGCGTCGGCAGGGGGCCCAGATACGCAGTATTTT. It yields the protein CASSLASAGGPDTQYF.

The chain links TRBV6-2 or TRBV6-3 to TRBJ2-1; the match to TRBD2 covers 9 bases. This CDR3 contains 17 residues. Germline V gene data show CDR1 as MNHEY and CDR2 as SVGEGT. Trimming cost V 0 bases and J 7 bases; bases outside gene matches: 10. The CDR3 reads CASSYSGWRGGENEQFF. The CDR3 region has the DNA TGTGCCAGCAGTTACTCAGGCTGGCGGGGGGGCGAAAATGAGCAGTTCTTC.

This clonotype was seen only a few times. This chain connects TRBV4-3 to TRBJ2-1; no firm D call. V was pared by 6 bases and J by 0 bases, with 12 bases between. Germline loops: CDR1 LGHNA, CDR2 YSLEER. The CDR3 consists of 15 residues. CDR3 bases: TGCGCCAGCAGTGGTGGGTCCCGCTCCTACAATGAGCAGTTCTTC. Residues: CASSGGSRSYNEQFF.

This rearrangement joins TRBV20-1 to TRBJ2-4; no clear D gene. V was trimmed by 7 bases and J by 1 base, leaving 5 bases between them. The CDR3 sequence is 11 residues long. Germline CDR1 reads DFQATT; CDR2 reads SNEGSKA (reference sequence). CDR3 DNA sequence: TGCAGTGTAGCCGCCAAAAACATTCAGTACTTC. It is translated as CSVAAKNIQYF.